This entry lists 16 T cell receptor beta chains sequenced from one sample in a study of blood T cell repertoires in COVID-19. Assay used: immunoSEQ multiplex PCR; TCRdb lists only in-frame clones, some missing. The sample has around 250,000 clones, around 84% seen once. Sequencing used PBMCs or T cells enriched from blood (not recorded which). The receptors derive from a woman between 50 and 59 years old who had been exposed to COVID-19.

This clone occurred once. This sequence joins TRBV18 and TRBJ1-5, with TRBD1 identical over 11 bases. CDR3 length: 15 residues. V was clipped by 6 bases and J by 6 bases; unmatched bases: 7. Germline V lookup: CDR1 KGHSH, CDR2 LQKENI. CDR3 region: CASSLDGTGGQPQHF. DNA of the CDR3: TGTGCCAGCTCCCTCGACGGGACAGGGGGTCAGCCCCAGCATTTT.

This chain joins TRBV4-3 and TRBJ1-2; weak D call: TRBD1 (6 bases). Germline V CDR1 and CDR2: LGHNA, YSLEER. V was clipped by 0 bases and J by 3 bases, with 11 bases between them. This CDR3 is 15 amino acids long. In DNA, the CDR3 is TGCGCCAGCAGCCAAGATCGGGGGGCCTACTATGGCTACACCTTC. Its translation is CASSQDRGAYYGYTF.

This clone showed up just once. V and J are TRBV30 and TRBJ1-3, with D possibly matching TRBD1 (5 bases). The CDR3 is 14 residues long. Germline V CDR1 and CDR2: GTSNPN, SVGIG (reference sequence). V was trimmed by 2 bases and J by 1 base, leaving 9 bases between them. CDR3 amino acids: CAWSLAGSGNTIYF. CDR3 DNA sequence: TGTGCCTGGAGTCTTGCAGGGTCTGGAAACACCATATATTTT. Using reference TRBV30 and TRBJ1-3 for the parts outside the CDR3, the full variable domain is SQTIHQWPATLVQPVGSPLSLECTVEGTSNPNLYWYRQAAGRGLQLLFYSVGIGQISSEVPQNLSASRPQDRQFILSSKKLLLSDSGFYLCAWSLAGSGNTIYFGEGSWLTVV.

The V call is TRBV19, the J call TRBJ1-1; D gene uncertain. Germline CDR1 LNHDA, CDR2 SQIVND (reference sequence). This CDR3 contains 12 residues. V lost 5 bases and J 8 bases, leaving 12 bases between the germline ends. CDR3 sequence: CASSVRAGEAFF. The CDR3 bases are TGTGCCAGTAGTGTCCGGGCGGGGGAAGCTTTCTTT.

The chain combines TRBV3-1 (or the pseudogene TRBV3-2) with TRBJ1-1; D is ambiguous. This CDR3 contains 16 residues. Trimming cost V 1 base and J 3 bases, with 15 bases left between them. CDR1 and CDR2 from the germline V gene are LGHDT and YNNKEL (reference sequence). CDR3 protein: CASSQVRLGVHTEAFF. CDR3 in DNA: TGTGCCAGCAGCCAAGTCCGTCTCGGGGTTCACACTGAAGCTTTCTTT.

V and J are TRBV29-1 and TRBJ1-1; D might be TRBD1 (6 bases). Trimming cost V 4 bases and J 8 bases, with 14 bases left between them. Germline CDR1 is SQVTM and CDR2 is ANQGSEA. The CDR3 totals 12 residues. CDR3 sequence reads: CSVGDLGTEAFF. DNA of the CDR3: TGCAGCGTTGGGGACCTAGGGACAGAAGCTTTCTTT.

V and J are TRBV14 and TRBJ1-6; tentative D call: TRBD1 (6 bases). Between the trimmed V and J ends, which lost 5 bases and 2 bases, there was a span of 10 bases. CDR3 length equals 15 residues. Per the germline V gene, CDR1 is SGHDN and CDR2 is FVKESK. The CDR3 reads CASSARTAYNSPLHF. The CDR3 DNA sequence: TGTGCCAGCAGCGCCCGGACAGCCTATAATTCACCCCTCCACTTT. Based on the CDR3 plus reference TRBV14 and TRBJ1-6, the full variable domain is EAGVTQFPSHSVIEKGQTVTLRCDPISGHDNLYWYRRVMGKEIKFLLHFVKESKQDESGMPNNRFLAERTGGTYSTLKVQPAELEDSGVYFCASSARTAYNSPLHFGNGTRLTVT.

V usage is TRBV28 and J usage is TRBJ1-1; 8 positions match TRBD1. Germline trimming cut 6 bases from V and 0 bases from J; bases unmatched to any gene: 12. The CDR3 is 17 residues long. Germline CDR1 is MDHEN and CDR2 is SYDVKM. CDR3 DNA: TGTGCCAGCAGATTTGGTACAGGGGGGCTTATGAACACTGAAGCTTTCTTT. This gives the protein CASRFGTGGLMNTEAFF.

The V gene is TRBV6-5, the J gene TRBJ2-1, with 10 positions matching TRBD1. The junction had 3 bases not matched to a gene; V was cut back by 5 bases and J by 8 bases. CDR1 and CDR2 (germline): MNHEY, SVGAGI. This CDR3 spans 13 amino acids. CDR3 DNA sequence: TGTGCCAGCAGTCTAGACAGGGGGCATGAGCAGTTCTTC. Translation: CASSLDRGHEQFF.

The chain joins TRBV7-4 to TRBJ1-2; 8 nucleotides agree with TRBD1. The germline CDR1 and CDR2 sequences are SGHVT and SQSDAQ. V shed 7 bases, J shed 8 bases, and the junction held 12 bases outside the gene matches. This CDR3 contains 14 residues. CDR3 amino acids: CASNSTDRGGGYTF. CDR3 DNA: TGTGCCAGCAACTCAACTGACAGGGGAGGCGGCTACACCTTC.

The chain recombines TRBV6-5 with TRBJ1-1; no definite D call. CDR1 is MNHEY and CDR2 is SVGAGI in the germline V gene. The germline V and J ends were trimmed by 5 bases and 2 bases, with 15 bases remaining between them. The CDR3 consists of 15 residues. In DNA, the CDR3 is TGTGCCAGCAGTAAGGAGACGGAGGCCAACACTGAAGCTTTCTTT. The encoded protein is CASSKETEANTEAFF.

Only one count was recorded for this clone. The chain carries TRBV2 and TRBJ1-5; 8 bases agree with TRBD1. J lost 5 bases, V lost 9 bases, and 6 bases had no gene match. CDR3 length: 13 residues. Germline V gene lookup returns CDR1 SNHLY and CDR2 FYNNEI. The DNA for the CDR3 is TGTGCCAGTTCGGACAGGGTCTATCAGCCCCAGCATTTT. Translated: CASSDRVYQPQHF.

This chain joins TRBV10-2 and TRBJ1-2; D is uncertain. V shed 4 bases and J shed 5 bases, with 11 bases lying between them. There are 13 residues in the CDR3. The germline CDR1 and CDR2 sequences are WSHSY and SAAADI. CDR3 in DNA: TGCGCCAGCAGTGCGAGGATCGGTTATGGCTACACCTTC. Encoded protein: CASSARIGYGYTF.

The V and J genes are TRBV15 and TRBJ1-2; D may be TRBD1 (6 bases). Germline values: CDR1 LNHNV, CDR2 YYDKDF (reference sequence). CDR3 length equals 13 residues. V was shortened by 0 bases and J by 8 bases, with 10 bases between the two germline ends. CDR3 nucleotide sequence: TGTGCCACCAGCAGAGATGGCAGGGGCGGCTACACCTTC. This gives the protein CATSRDGRGGYTF.

The CDR3 DNA sequence: TGTGCCAGCAGTGAAATTAACCCGGGGACTAGCACAGATACGCAGTATTTT. This codes for CASSEINPGTSTDTQYF. The J gene is TRBJ2-3, the V gene TRBV6-1; TRBD2 is a possible D gene (6 bases). In germline, CDR1 is MNHNS, CDR2 SASEGT. This CDR3 contains 17 residues. V was clipped by 2 bases and J by 0 bases, with 15 bases between them.

The chain carries TRBV19 and TRBJ1-6; 11 bases are a match to TRBD1. This CDR3 is 16 amino acids long. V shed 4 bases and J 7 bases; nucleotides not matched to a gene: 6. The germline CDR1 and CDR2 sequences are LNHDA and SQIVND (reference sequence). CDR3 coding DNA: TGTGCCAGTAGTAGGACAGGGGGCGTTTGGAATTCACCCCTCCACTTT. Its protein is CASSRTGGVWNSPLHF.